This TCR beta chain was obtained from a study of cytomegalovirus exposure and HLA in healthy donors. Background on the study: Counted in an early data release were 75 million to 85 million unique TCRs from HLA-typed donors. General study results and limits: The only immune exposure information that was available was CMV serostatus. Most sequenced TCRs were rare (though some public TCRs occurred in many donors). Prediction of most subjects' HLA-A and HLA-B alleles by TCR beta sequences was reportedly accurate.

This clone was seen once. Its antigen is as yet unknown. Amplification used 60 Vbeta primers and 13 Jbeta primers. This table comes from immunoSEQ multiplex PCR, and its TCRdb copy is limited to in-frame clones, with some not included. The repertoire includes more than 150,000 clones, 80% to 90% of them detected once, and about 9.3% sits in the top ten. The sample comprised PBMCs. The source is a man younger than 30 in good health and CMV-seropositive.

The CDR3 spells CASSSSSGGGYEQYF. As DNA, the CDR3 is TGTGCCAGCAGCTCCTCTAGCGGGGGAGGGTACGAGCAGTACTTC. The chain uses TRBV7-2 and TRBJ2-7; 10 nucleotides line up with TRBD2. J was trimmed by 4 bases and V by 4 bases; bases with no gene match: 7. The germline V gene encodes CDR1 SGHTA and CDR2 FQGNSA. The CDR3 is 15 residues long.